The 22 T cell receptor beta chains given below trace back to one sample, sequenced in a study of vaccination and CD4 T cells after COVID-19. These receptors have no known antigen. Scientists ran DNA taken from cultured CD4+ T cells through the Oncomine TCR Beta short-read assay for sequencing. The authors extracted genomic DNA from cultured CD4+ T cells. TCRdb re-called the PCR reads through MiXCR, storing one row per CDR3 protein. Of 10,000 or so distinct CDR3 sequences listed, around 35% are singletons. Treatment indicated: roughly ten-day PBMC culture with coronavirus spike peptide pools or control peptides (ViraFEST assay). The unexposed donor provided CD4+ T cells, which were taken before the COVID-19 pandemic (2011-2018). The sample was CD4+ T cells from blood, cultured in vitro. These receptors came from a human donor in good health.

This clonotype was observed a few times. The gene calls are TRBV7-3 and TRBJ1-2; D is undetermined. The CDR3 contains 12 residues. Between the trimmed V and J ends, which lost 4 bases and 7 bases, there was a span of 10 bases. CDR1 is SGHTA and CDR2 is FQGTGA in the germline V gene. The CDR3 is CASSSAEGGYTF. The CDR3 DNA reads TGTGCCAGCAGCTCCGCGGAGGGTGGCTACACCTTC.

This chain links TRBV28 with TRBJ2-7, with 10 bases identical to TRBD2. Per the germline V gene, CDR1 is MDHEN and CDR2 is SYDVKM. The V and J ends lost 3 bases and 0 bases, in that order; junction bases with no gene match: 5. The CDR3 length is 16 residues. The CDR3, as DNA: TGTGCCAGCAGTTTGGCCGGGACTAGCGCCTCCTACGAGCAGTACTTC. It yields the protein CASSLAGTSASYEQYF.

This clonotype occurred a few times. The rearrangement links TRBV24-1 to TRBJ2-1, with 7 bases identical to TRBD2. The CDR3 covers 17 residues. The germline CDR1 and CDR2 sequences are KGHDR and SFDVKD. The junction had 11 bases not matched to a gene; V was cut back by 0 bases and J by 7 bases. The CDR3 DNA reads as TGTGCCACCAGTGATTTGCGGGCGGGAGATGGTTGGAATGAGCAGTTCTTC. It encodes CATSDLRAGDGWNEQFF.

The CDR3 region is CASKRSGYYEQYF. Here the CDR3 DNA reads TGTGCCAGCAAGAGGAGCGGTTACTACGAGCAGTACTTC. The chain joins TRBV6-2 or TRBV6-3 to TRBJ2-7, with a possible D match to TRBD2 (5 bases). The germline V and J ends were trimmed by 7 bases and 3 bases, with 13 bases remaining between them. Germline loops: CDR1 MNHEY, CDR2 SVGEGT. This CDR3 is 13 amino acids long.

This sequence joins TRBV7-2 and TRBJ2-2; unclear D gene. The CDR3 sequence is 16 residues long. Germline V CDR1 and CDR2: SGHTA, FQGNSA. V was pared by 5 bases and J by 2 bases, with 15 bases between. The CDR3 is CASSPSKLGNTGELFF. The CDR3 region has the DNA TGTGCCAGCAGCCCCTCCAAACTGGGTAACACCGGGGAGCTGTTTTTT.

Here the CDR3 DNA reads TGTGCCAGCAGCTTAAATGTGGGCGAAAACGAGCAGTACTTC. This sequence encodes CASSLNVGENEQYF. The V and J genes are TRBV7-9 and TRBJ2-7; D is unresolved. The CDR3 totals 14 residues. The germline V gene encodes CDR1 SEHNR and CDR2 FQNEAQ (reference sequence). Between the trimmed V and J ends, which lost 2 bases and 5 bases, there was a span of 13 bases.

The rearrangement joins TRBV27 to TRBJ2-7; perhaps TRBD2 as D (5 bases). The CDR3 has 15 amino acids. Germline V CDR1 and CDR2: MNHEY, SMNVEV (reference sequence). Trimming stripped 5 bases from V and 2 bases from J, with 16 bases between. The CDR3 loop reads CASSPSGSTTYEQYF. Written as DNA, the CDR3 is TGTGCCAGCAGTCCGTCGGGGTCAACGACCTACGAGCAGTACTTC.

This chain links TRBV6-2 or TRBV6-3 with TRBJ1-6, with a weak D call TRBD1 (5 bases). The CDR3 runs to 15 residues. V was pared by 0 bases and J by 8 bases, with 11 bases between. Germline-derived CDR1 and CDR2 are MNHEY and SVGEGT. The CDR3 region has the DNA TGTGCCAGCAGTTACTCGTCCAGGGCGGATTCACCCCTCCACTTT. This encodes CASSYSSRADSPLHF.

In this sample, this clonotype turned up a few times. The chain employs TRBV25-1 and TRBJ1-3, with D uncertain. The germline V gene encodes CDR1 MGHDK and CDR2 SYGVNS. CDR3 length equals 16 residues. Trimming cost V 0 bases and J 0 bases, with 9 bases left between them. CDR3 nucleotides: TGTGCCAGCAGTGAATATATTCCGTTCTCTGGAAACACCATATATTTT. Translation: CASSEYIPFSGNTIYF.

This chain links TRBV29-1 with TRBJ2-5; 7 nucleotides align to TRBD2. The germline CDR1 and CDR2 sequences are SQVTM and ANQGSEA. J was trimmed by 5 bases and V by 7 bases; bases with no gene match: 13. There are 14 residues in the CDR3. The CDR3 DNA sequence: TGCAGCGGATCTAGCGGAAAAGGCGAGGAGACCCAGTACTTC. Amino acids: CSGSSGKGEETQYF.

V gene TRBV30 combines with J gene TRBJ1-5; no reliable D call. The V gene lost 5 bases and the J gene lost 0 bases, with 8 bases spanning the gap. In germline, CDR1 is GTSNPN, CDR2 SVGIG (reference sequence). The CDR3 is made up of 13 amino acids. CDR3 coding DNA: TGTGCCTGGGGGCGAGATAGCAATCAGCCCCAGCATTTT. Encoded protein: CAWGRDSNQPQHF.

The table lists this clonotype with a few counts. CDR3 nucleotide sequence: TGCAGTGCTAGGCCTAGCGGAGCTTTGGAGCAGTACTTC. It is translated as CSARPSGALEQYF. V and J are TRBV20-1 and TRBJ2-7, with 7 bases aligning to TRBD2. Germline values: CDR1 DFQATT, CDR2 SNEGSKA (reference sequence). The junction had 9 bases not matched to a gene; V was cut back by 3 bases and J by 7 bases. The CDR3 is 13 residues long.

This clonotype was observed a handful of times. CDR3 nucleotides: TGTGCCAGCGGAAACAGGGGGGTTTGGGCTGAAGCTTTCTTT. Protein product: CASGNRGVWAEAFF. This rearrangement joins TRBV6-1 to TRBJ1-1; 8 positions match TRBD1. Per germline, CDR1 MNHNS and CDR2 SASEGT. The junction had 11 bases not matched to a gene; V was cut back by 8 bases and J by 6 bases. There are 14 residues in the CDR3.

This clonotype has only a few counts. This chain links TRBV7-2 with TRBJ2-5, with 8 nucleotides matching TRBD1. CDR3 length: 13 residues. Germline assignment: CDR1 SGHTA and CDR2 FQGNSA. The V and J ends lost 5 bases and 6 bases, in that order; junction bases with no gene match: 5. The CDR3 sequence is CASSNGQGQTQYF. DNA of the CDR3: TGTGCCAGCAGCAATGGACAGGGACAGACCCAGTACTTC. Full variable domain (outside the CDR3, taken from reference TRBV7-2 and TRBJ2-5): GAGVSQSPSNKVTEKGKDVELRCDPISGHTALYWYRQSLGQGLEFLIYFQGNSAPDKSGLPSDRFSAERTGGSVSTLTIQRTQQEDSAVYLCASSNGQGQTQYFGPGTRLLVL.

This chain connects TRBV10-2 to TRBJ1-5; D uncertain. V was trimmed by 5 bases and J by 4 bases, leaving 15 bases between them. CDR1 is WSHSY, CDR2 SAAADI, per germline. The CDR3 consists of 15 residues. The CDR3 nucleotides are TGCGCCAGCAGTTCCGGACGGCTCCCGAATCAGCCCCAGCATTTT. This codes for CASSSGRLPNQPQHF.

The chain is built from TRBV3-1 and TRBJ1-5; TRBD1 might be the D (5 bases). Germline V lookup: CDR1 LGHDT, CDR2 YNNKEL (reference sequence). The CDR3 covers 15 residues. V lost 3 bases, J lost 4 bases, and 13 bases lay in between. CDR3 coding DNA: TGTGCCAGCAGCCATGGGGGAAGAGGGAATCAGCCCCAGCATTTT. This codes for CASSHGGRGNQPQHF.

This clonotype was detected once. The chain combines TRBV11-2 with TRBJ2-7, with TRBD2 identical over 10 bases. Unmatched junction bases numbered 5, after V lost 6 bases and J lost 0 bases. CDR1 is SGHAT, CDR2 FQNNGV, per germline. The CDR3 extends over 15 amino acids. The CDR3 DNA reads TGTGCCAGCAGAACTTCTAGCGGGAGCTCCTACGAGCAGTACTTC. This sequence encodes CASRTSSGSSYEQYF.

This rearrangement joins TRBV5-8 to TRBJ1-6, with 8 bases aligning to TRBD1. The junction had 11 bases not matched to a gene; V was cut back by 4 bases and J by 8 bases. CDR3 length: 16 amino acids. Germline loops: CDR1 SGHTS, CDR2 YDEGEE. In DNA form, the CDR3 reads TGTGCCAGCAGCACTTGGACAGGGTTTATGGATTCACCCCTCCACTTT. Amino acid sequence: CASSTWTGFMDSPLHF.

This clonotype showed up just once. The rearrangement links TRBV28 to TRBJ1-1; 7 bases are shared with TRBD1. With 7 bases clipped from V and 5 bases from J, the junction kept 7 bases outside the gene matches. Germline loops: CDR1 MDHEN, CDR2 SYDVKM. This CDR3 contains 13 residues. CDR3 loop: CASTQRGRTEAFF. DNA of the CDR3: TGTGCCAGCACCCAAAGGGGGCGGACTGAAGCTTTCTTT. The whole variable domain, remainder taken from reference TRBV28 and TRBJ1-1, is DVKVTQSSRYLVKRTGEKVFLECVQDMDHENMFWYRQDPGLGLRLIYFSYDVKMKEKGDIPEGYSVSREKKERFSLILESASTNQTSMYLCASTQRGRTEAFFGQGTRLTVV.

This chain uses TRBV7-8 with TRBJ2-5, with 7 bases fitting TRBD1. V gave up 0 bases and J gave up 7 bases; unmatched junction bases: 11. From germline, CDR1 is SGHVS and CDR2 FQNEAQ. CDR3 length equals 16 residues. CDR3 residues: CASSLAIGQVGGTQYF. The DNA of the CDR3 is TGTGCCAGCAGCTTAGCAATAGGACAGGTTGGTGGGACCCAGTACTTC.

Only a few counts were recorded for this clonotype. The rearrangement uses TRBV25-1 and TRBJ1-5; D remains ambiguous. V lost 8 bases and J 4 bases, leaving 12 bases between the germline ends. This CDR3 has 13 amino acids. The germline V gene has CDR1 MGHDK and CDR2 SYGVNS. CDR3 coding DNA: TGTGCCAGCGGAGAACATGGAAATCAGCCCCAGCATTTT. Protein sequence: CASGEHGNQPQHF.

The chain employs TRBV6-2 or TRBV6-3 and TRBJ1-5; TRBD1 might be the D (5 bases). CDR1 MNHEY and CDR2 SVGEGT come from the germline V gene. Deletions cut 11 bases from V and 2 bases from J, with 13 bases between. The length of the CDR3 is 13 residues. The CDR3 spells CAAGTFGNQPQHF. The CDR3 bases are TGTGCCGCCGGGACGTTCGGCAATCAGCCCCAGCATTTT.